Presented here are 21 T cell receptor beta chains from one specimen sequenced in a study of blood T cell repertoires in COVID-19. Here immunoSEQ multiplex PCR was the method, and the copy in TCRdb shows in-frame clones only, minus some. Of fewer than 500,000 clones in the sample, 70% to 90% were seen once. Sample: PBMCs or T cells enriched from blood (not recorded which). These TCRs come from a young woman with acute COVID-19.

The rearrangement uses TRBV9 and TRBJ1-5; D not resolved. The CDR3 is 14 amino acids. V lost 6 bases, J lost 5 bases, and 15 bases lay in between. Looked up from germline, CDR1 is SGDLS and CDR2 is YYNGEE. The DNA for the CDR3 is TGTGCCAGCAACGCGGGTCCTTCGGATCAGCCCCAGCATTTT. Translation gives CASNAGPSDQPQHF.

The chain has TRBV19 and TRBJ1-3; 10 bases are a match to TRBD1. CDR1 is LNHDA, CDR2 SQIVND, per germline (reference sequence). This CDR3 has 18 residues. The V gene end was trimmed by 9 bases and the J gene end by 4 bases; junction bases not matched to a gene: 18. For the CDR3, the DNA is TGTGCCAGCGTTAACCGGGACAGGGGATATTCGGGGGGAAACACCATATATTTT. It encodes CASVNRDRGYSGGNTIYF.

The CDR3: CASSIRLAGQGETQYF. The CDR3 nucleotides are TGTGCCAGTAGTATAAGACTAGCGGGACAAGGGGAGACCCAGTACTTC. The chain links TRBV19 to TRBJ2-5; 11 bases fit TRBD2. The CDR3 has 16 residues. The V gene end was trimmed by 2 bases and the J gene end by 5 bases; junction bases not matched to a gene: 7. CDR1 and CDR2 (germline): LNHDA, SQIVND (reference sequence).

This rearrangement joins TRBV2 to TRBJ2-7, with 8 bases identical to TRBD1. CDR3 length: 15 amino acids. From germline, CDR1 is SNHLY and CDR2 FYNNEI. V was pared by 7 bases and J by 2 bases, with 10 bases of the junction left unmatched. The CDR3 DNA follows: TGTGCCAGCAATGACGCGGACAGGGCAACCTACGAGCAGTACTTC. It translates to CASNDADRATYEQYF.

This rearrangement joins TRBV11-2 to TRBJ2-3; D is uncertain. This CDR3 contains 13 residues. V was pared by 0 bases and J by 3 bases, with 4 bases between. Germline V CDR1 and CDR2: SGHAT, FQNNGV. The CDR3 loop reads CASSLERTDTQYF. Here the CDR3 DNA reads TGTGCCAGCAGCTTAGAGAGGACAGATACGCAGTATTTT.

The V and J genes are TRBV29-1 and TRBJ2-7, with 10 bases fitting TRBD1. The CDR3 consists of 16 residues. CDR1 SQVTM and CDR2 ANQGSEA come from the germline V gene. The junction had 10 bases not matched to a gene; V was cut back by 4 bases and J by 1 base. Here the CDR3 DNA reads TGCAGCGTTGCTCCCCCCGGGACAGGGGTTTCCTACGAGCAGTACTTC. Translating it yields CSVAPPGTGVSYEQYF.

The CDR3 spells CASSQGAKGSYNEQFF. CDR3 bases: TGCGCCAGCAGCCAAGGCGCCAAGGGGTCCTACAATGAGCAGTTCTTC. This chain links TRBV4-1 with TRBJ2-1, with D perhaps matching TRBD1 (5 bases). The CDR3 is 16 amino acids. CDR1 and CDR2 from the germline V gene are MGHRA and YSYEKL. Trimming took off 1 base at V and 1 base at J, with 11 bases between the two ends.

This rearrangement joins TRBV4-1 to TRBJ2-1; 7 positions match TRBD2. The V gene end was trimmed by 2 bases and the J gene end by 9 bases; junction bases not matched to a gene: 1. Germline assignment: CDR1 MGHRA and CDR2 YSYEKL. The CDR3 has 12 amino acids. CDR3: CASSQPGGEQFF. The CDR3 DNA reads TGCGCCAGCAGCCAACCGGGAGGTGAGCAGTTCTTC.

The V gene is TRBV7-2, the J gene TRBJ2-7; TRBD2 aligns across 14 bases. The germline V gene has CDR1 SGHTA and CDR2 FQGNSA. V was pared by 7 bases and J by 3 bases, with 14 bases of the junction left unmatched. This CDR3 region has 18 residues. The CDR3 loop is CASTSQGGTSGRIYEQYF. CDR3 nucleotide sequence: TGTGCCAGCACCTCTCAGGGGGGGACTAGCGGGAGAATCTACGAGCAGTACTTC.

This chain uses TRBV13 with TRBJ2-3, with TRBD2 matching over 8 bases. The ends lost 6 bases at V and 7 bases at J; junction bases unmatched: 12. The CDR3 sequence is 15 residues long. The germline V gene encodes CDR1 PRHDT and CDR2 FYEKMQ (reference sequence). The CDR3 sequence: CASRPGLGTSYTQYF. DNA for the CDR3: TGTGCCAGCAGACCGGGACTAGGGACCTCTTATACGCAGTATTTT.

V usage is TRBV20-1 and J usage is TRBJ2-2, with unresolved D. This CDR3 region has 11 residues. The germline V and J ends were trimmed by 6 bases and 1 base, with 3 bases remaining between them. Per the germline V gene, CDR1 is DFQATT and CDR2 is SNEGSKA (reference sequence). This CDR3 reads CSALNTGELFF. CDR3 bases: TGCAGTGCACTGAACACCGGGGAGCTGTTTTTT.

The chain recombines TRBV5-1 with TRBJ2-7; TRBD1 matches at 7 bases. The CDR3 covers 13 residues. Germline loops: CDR1 SGHRS, CDR2 YFSETQ. With V trimmed by 0 bases and J by 5 bases, 2 bases remained unmatched. CDR3 in DNA: TGCGCCAGCAGCTTGGCCGACAGGGACGAGCAGTACTTC. Its translation: CASSLADRDEQYF.

V gene TRBV30 combines with J gene TRBJ2-1; D remains ambiguous. The CDR3 has 15 amino acids. Per germline, CDR1 GTSNPN and CDR2 SVGIG (reference sequence). The germline V and J ends were trimmed by 1 base and 0 bases, with 10 bases remaining between them. The CDR3 loop reads CAWSAGTSSYNEQFF. DNA of the CDR3: TGTGCCTGGAGTGCAGGTACAAGCTCCTACAATGAGCAGTTCTTC.

The chain is built from TRBV19 and TRBJ2-4; 9 bases map to TRBD2. The CDR3 has 13 amino acids. Germline trimming cut 8 bases from V and 7 bases from J; bases unmatched to any gene: 6. Germline assignment: CDR1 LNHDA and CDR2 SQIVND (reference sequence). For the CDR3, the DNA is TGTGCCAGTCTAGCGGGAATGGGGAACATTCAGTACTTC. As protein: CASLAGMGNIQYF.

The rearrangement joins TRBV1 to TRBJ2-7; TRBD1 reflects the table's D call only, with no check against the DNA. TRBV1 is annotated as a pseudogene. The CDR3 is 11 residues long. The CDR3 DNA sequence: TGCACCAGCAGCCAAGACAGAGAGCAGTACTTC. This translates into CTSSQDREQYF.

This chain joins TRBV10-1 and TRBJ1-5; D possibly corresponds to TRBD1 (6 bases). V lost 4 bases and J 5 bases, leaving 9 bases between the germline ends. The V gene's germline CDR1 is WNHNN and CDR2 SYGVQD (reference sequence). The CDR3 is 13 residues long. In DNA form, the CDR3 reads TGCGCCAGCAGTGGGGGGACACATCAGCCCCAGCATTTT. Its translation is CASSGGTHQPQHF.

This clone has a handful of counts. Other DNA sequences in the same sample also yield this CDR3. The chain employs TRBV7-2 and TRBJ1-6; D is undetermined. Germline CDR1 and CDR2: SGHTA and FQGNSA. V dropped 1 base and J dropped 0 bases, with 7 bases sitting between them. This CDR3 region has 16 residues. CDR3: CASSLGGSSYNSPLHF. CDR3 in DNA: TGTGCCAGCAGCTTAGGAGGGAGCTCCTATAATTCACCCCTCCACTTT.

This chain uses TRBV9 with TRBJ2-1; maybe TRBD2 (6 bases). Between the trimmed V and J ends, which lost 4 bases and 6 bases, there was a span of 11 bases. This CDR3 spans 13 amino acids. Germline assignment: CDR1 SGDLS and CDR2 YYNGEE. The CDR3 loop reads CASSPSGLNEQFF. CDR3 nucleotide sequence: TGTGCCAGCAGCCCCTCGGGACTCAATGAGCAGTTCTTC.

This chain links TRBV12-3 or TRBV12-4 with TRBJ1-3, with a tentative D call TRBD1 (5 bases). V gave up 6 bases and J gave up 1 base, with 7 bases separating them. The CDR3 is 13 residues long. The CDR3 nucleotides are TGTGCCAGCAGCACAGGATCTGGAAACACCATATATTTT. Translation: CASSTGSGNTIYF.

V gene TRBV9 combines with J gene TRBJ1-2; a possible D gene is TRBD1 (5 bases). The CDR3 is 15 amino acids. Germline CDR1 SGDLS, CDR2 YYNGEE. Trimming left V 0 bases short and J 6 bases short, with 15 bases between. CDR3 sequence: CASSVEEGLRDGYTF. The DNA of the CDR3 is TGTGCCAGCAGCGTAGAGGAGGGGTTAAGGGATGGCTACACCTTC. The variable domain in full, completed from reference TRBV9 and TRBJ1-2, reads DSGVTQTPKHLITATGQRVTLRCSPRSGDLSVYWYQQSLDQGLQFLIQYYNGEERAKGNILERFSAQQFPDLHSELNLSSLELGDSALYFCASSVEEGLRDGYTFGSGTRLTVV.

CDR3 residues: CASSPQGGTEAFF. In DNA, the CDR3 is TGTGCCAGCAGCCCTCAGGGGGGCACTGAAGCTTTCTTT. The rearrangement uses TRBV9 and TRBJ1-1; 7 bases fit TRBD1. The V and J ends lost 4 bases and 4 bases, in that order; junction bases with no gene match: 4. The CDR3 covers 13 residues. CDR1 SGDLS and CDR2 YYNGEE come from the germline V gene.